One and the same sample provided the 9 T cell receptor beta chains below, sequenced in a study of T cells in Graves' hyperthyroidism and ophthalmopathy. Researchers took RNA transcripts and amplified the TCR beta CDR3 regions from them. Primed by the HTBI set, a first-round RT-PCR was run on the TCR CDR3. Each CDR3 protein is one row after TCRdb ran MiXCR on the multiplex PCR reads. The sample has under 350,000 distinct CDR3 sequences; about 18% are singletons. Sequencing was done on a sample of blood. These receptors were taken from a woman aged 45-59 years with Graves' hyperthyroidism.

This clonotype was seen a handful of times. The gene calls are TRBV7-2 and TRBJ2-7; D uncertain. This CDR3 spans 12 amino acids. V was cut by 2 bases and J by 9 bases, with 11 bases left in between. Germline CDR1 SGHTA, CDR2 FQGNSA. CDR3 sequence: CASSLQTNRQYF. The CDR3 nucleotides are TGTGCCAGCAGCTTACAGACCAATCGGCAGTACTTC.

The chain has TRBV6-1 and TRBJ1-4; D is perhaps TRBD1 (6 bases). V lost 11 bases to trimming and J lost 3 bases, with 13 bases between them. The germline gives CDR1 MNHNS, CDR2 SASEGT. The CDR3 loop spans 13 amino acids. Here the CDR3 DNA reads TGTGCCGGTAGACAGGCAGCTAATGAAAAACTGTTTTTT. It codes for CAGRQAANEKLFF.

This clonotype was detected many times. V is TRBV20-1 and J is TRBJ2-3, with 7 bases lining up with TRBD2. The CDR3 is 13 residues long. J lost 4 bases, V lost 5 bases, and 6 bases had no gene match. Per the germline V gene, CDR1 is DFQATT and CDR2 is SNEGSKA (reference sequence). The CDR3 DNA reads TGCAGTGCTCGTAGCGGGTCTGCAGATACGCAGTATTTT. Its translation is CSARSGSADTQYF.

The table lists this clonotype with many counts. The rearrangement links TRBV28 to TRBJ2-7, with D perhaps matching TRBD2 (7 bases). Germline CDR1 is MDHEN and CDR2 is SYDVKM. CDR3 length equals 15 residues. The V end was cut by 6 bases, the J end by 2 bases, with 17 bases between. CDR3 sequence reads: CASSQGGVTPYEQYF. In DNA form, the CDR3 reads TGTGCCAGCAGCCAAGGGGGGGTAACCCCCTACGAGCAGTACTTC. Combining the CDR3 with reference TRBV28 and TRBJ2-7 gives the whole variable domain DVKVTQSSRYLVKRTGEKVFLECVQDMDHENMFWYRQDPGLGLRLIYFSYDVKMKEKGDIPEGYSVSREKKERFSLILESASTNQTSMYLCASSQGGVTPYEQYFGPGTRLTVT.

The rearrangement links TRBV20-1 to TRBJ1-4, with a weak D call TRBD1 (6 bases). Germline CDR1 and CDR2: DFQATT and SNEGSKA (reference sequence). Trimming pared 6 bases from V and 1 base from J, leaving 12 bases between. The CDR3 has 14 residues. DNA for the CDR3: TGCAGTGCAAAACGGGACATAACTAATGAAAAACTGTTTTTT. Translation: CSAKRDITNEKLFF.

This clonotype was observed a few times. The chain links TRBV3-1 to TRBJ1-1; 11 bases fit TRBD1. With V trimmed by 2 bases and J by 10 bases, 6 bases remained unmatched. CDR3 length: 14 amino acids. The germline V gene has CDR1 LGHDT and CDR2 YNNKEL (reference sequence). CDR3 loop: CASSQTGTGGIAFF. Here the CDR3 DNA reads TGTGCCAGCAGCCAAACCGGGACAGGGGGTATAGCTTTCTTT.

This clonotype was observed a few times. It may be a read error: a sequence one base away is much more abundant. The gene calls are TRBV6-2 or TRBV6-3 and TRBJ2-7, with 7 bases that match TRBD1. The germline gives CDR1 MNHEY, CDR2 SVGEGT. CDR3 length: 17 residues. V lost 5 bases, J lost 2 bases, and 15 bases stayed unmatched. CDR3 sequence (DNA): TGTGCCAGCAGTGGAGAACGTACCGGGACAGCGACCTACGAGCAGTACGTC. This sequence encodes CASSGERTGTATYEQYV.

This clonotype has a count of ten or more. This chain connects TRBV18 to TRBJ2-3, with 9 bases matching TRBD1. Losses at the gene ends were 6 bases for V and 5 bases for J; bases not matched to a gene: 6. The V gene's germline CDR1 is KGHSH and CDR2 LQKENI. This CDR3 spans 14 amino acids. The CDR3 here is CASSGTGRGDTQYF. Written as DNA, the CDR3 is TGTGCCAGCTCCGGGACAGGGAGGGGAGATACGCAGTATTTT. The variable domain in full, completed from reference TRBV18 and TRBJ2-3, reads NAGVMQNPRHLVRRRGQEARLRCSPMKGHSHVYWYRQLPEEGLKFMVYLQKENIIDESGMPKERFSAEFPKEGPSILRIQQVVRGDSAAYFCASSGTGRGDTQYFGPGTRLTVL.

This clonotype was seen ten or more times. The chain carries TRBV20-1 and TRBJ2-3, with D maybe TRBD2 (6 bases). This CDR3 spans 16 amino acids. V lost 3 bases and J lost 0, with 16 bases in between. Germline values: CDR1 DFQATT, CDR2 SNEGSKA (reference sequence). CDR3 in amino acids: CSASLNPGVSTDTQYF. The CDR3 coding sequence is TGCAGTGCTAGCCTCAACCCGGGGGTGAGCACAGATACGCAGTATTTT.